This TCR beta chain is drawn from a study of blood T cell repertoires in COVID-19. Overall study context: There were acute and convalescent COVID-19 samples, and they came from the United States, Italy and Spain.

This clone appeared a single time. In the study's own analysis: Estimation of nucleated cell counts relied on the amplification of reference gene primers. Here immunoSEQ multiplex PCR was the method, and the copy in TCRdb shows in-frame clones only, minus some. V, J and clone size derive from that table, while D and trimming were established from the DNA sequence. This table has some 180,000 clones, 80% appearing once. Trimming removed 5 bases at V and 4 bases at J, with 8 bases between. Germline lookup yields CDR1 SGHVS and CDR2 FQNEAQ. CDR3 size: 12 residues. This rearrangement joins TRBV7-8 to TRBJ2-5; D unresolved. The clonotype originates from a man between 60 and 70 years old with acute or convalescent COVID-19. Sequenced input: peripheral blood. The CDR3 spells CASSHPGETQYF. The CDR3, as DNA: TGTGCCAGCAGCCATCCAGGAGAGACCCAGTACTTC.